The present TCR beta chain was sequenced within a study of T cell responses to AZD1222 COVID-19 vaccine. Study results and limitations: The donor cohort was predominantly white British with a female majority, and clonal diversity may have been underestimated. At study baseline, merely about 6 AZD1222 recipients were seropositive.

Trimming took 3 bases from V and 3 from J; bases not matched to a gene: 13. The CDR3 totals 17 residues. The germline gives CDR1 MGHRA, CDR2 YSYEKL. Only in-frame clones appear in the TCRdb table, and some are missing; sequencing was by immunoSEQ multiplex PCR. The repertoire holds some 80,000 clones, with approximately 91% as singletons. Turning to this clone: Its antigen is unknown.

The sample was peripheral blood, taken on day 0 of MenACWY control vaccination. The rearrangement uses TRBV4-1 and TRBJ1-2; 7 bases map to TRBD1. The source is an adult in good health. The CDR3 loop reads CASSQNYRQGSDYGYTF. The DNA for the CDR3 is TGCGCCAGCAGCCAGAACTATAGACAGGGTTCCGACTATGGCTACACCTTC.